Detailed here is one T cell receptor beta chain. Its cognate antigen is unknown. The data stem from a study of T cell responses to AZD1222 COVID-19 vaccine. On the study more broadly: Researchers grouped second doses given at about 4 or about 12 weeks into one pool.

The assay was immunoSEQ multiplex PCR, and TCRdb's table has in-frame clones only and misses some. Seen here are 150,000 or so clones, around 90% observed once, and the top ten hold approximately 4.7%. The CDR3 runs 15 residues. V gave up 4 bases and J gave up 0 bases, with 10 bases separating them. Germline CDR1 is ENHRY and CDR2 is SYGVKD. Findings of the study overall: Rises in breadth and depth of Spike-specific TCRs came after two AZD1222 doses. Samples come after the peak T cell response, not at day 14. In a largely white British group with more females than males, clonal diversity was possibly underestimated.

Material: peripheral blood, obtained on day 0 of AZD1222 vaccination. The J gene is TRBJ2-1, the V gene TRBV10-3; D uncertain. The TCR comes from an adult in good health. The CDR3 nucleotides read TGTGCCATCAGTGGTGACGCCAGCTCCTACAATGAGCAGTTCTTC. Translation gives CAISGDASSYNEQFF.